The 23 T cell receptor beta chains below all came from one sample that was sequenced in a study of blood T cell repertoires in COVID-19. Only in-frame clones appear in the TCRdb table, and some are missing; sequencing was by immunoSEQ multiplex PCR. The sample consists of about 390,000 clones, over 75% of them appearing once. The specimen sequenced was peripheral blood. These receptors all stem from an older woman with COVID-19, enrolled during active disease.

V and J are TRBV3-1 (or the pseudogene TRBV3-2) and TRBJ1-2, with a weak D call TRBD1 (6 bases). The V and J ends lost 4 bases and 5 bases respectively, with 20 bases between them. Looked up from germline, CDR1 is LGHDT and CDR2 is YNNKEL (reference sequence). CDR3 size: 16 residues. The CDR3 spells CASSLEGPGGPYGYTF. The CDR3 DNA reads TGTGCCAGCAGCCTGGAGGGCCCCGGGGGGCCATATGGCTACACCTTC.

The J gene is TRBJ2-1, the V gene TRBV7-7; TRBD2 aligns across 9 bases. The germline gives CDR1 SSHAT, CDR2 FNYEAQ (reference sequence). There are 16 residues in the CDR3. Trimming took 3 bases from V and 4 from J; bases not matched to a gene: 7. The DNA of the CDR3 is TGTGCCAGCAGCTTGGTAGCGGGGGCCCGTTACAATGAGCAGTTCTTC. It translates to CASSLVAGARYNEQFF.

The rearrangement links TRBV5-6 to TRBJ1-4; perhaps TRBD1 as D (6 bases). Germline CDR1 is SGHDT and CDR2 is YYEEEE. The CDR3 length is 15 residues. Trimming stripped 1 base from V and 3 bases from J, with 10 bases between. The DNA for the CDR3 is TGTGCCAGCAGCTTGTATCAGGGGCCTAATGAAAAACTGTTTTTT. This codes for CASSLYQGPNEKLFF.

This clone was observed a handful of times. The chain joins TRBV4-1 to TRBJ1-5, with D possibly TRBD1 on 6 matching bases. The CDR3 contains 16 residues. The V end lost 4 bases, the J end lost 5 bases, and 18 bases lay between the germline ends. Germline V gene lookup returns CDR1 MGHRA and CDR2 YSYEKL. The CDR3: CASSPRTQGGHQPQHF. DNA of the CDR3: TGCGCCAGCAGCCCTAGAACACAGGGAGGGCATCAGCCCCAGCATTTT.

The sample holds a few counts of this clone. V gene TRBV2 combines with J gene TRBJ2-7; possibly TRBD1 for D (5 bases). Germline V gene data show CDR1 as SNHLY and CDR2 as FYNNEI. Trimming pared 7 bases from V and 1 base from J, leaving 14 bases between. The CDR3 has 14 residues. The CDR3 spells CASTPLQDSYEQYF. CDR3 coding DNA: TGTGCCAGCACCCCCTTACAGGATTCCTACGAGCAGTACTTC.

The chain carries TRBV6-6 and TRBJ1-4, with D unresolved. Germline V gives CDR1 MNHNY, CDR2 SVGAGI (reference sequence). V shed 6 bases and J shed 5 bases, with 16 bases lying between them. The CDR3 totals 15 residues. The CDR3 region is CASSNAGSGNEKLFF. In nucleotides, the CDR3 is TGTGCCAGCAGCAACGCGGGGTCCGGCAATGAAAAACTGTTTTTT.

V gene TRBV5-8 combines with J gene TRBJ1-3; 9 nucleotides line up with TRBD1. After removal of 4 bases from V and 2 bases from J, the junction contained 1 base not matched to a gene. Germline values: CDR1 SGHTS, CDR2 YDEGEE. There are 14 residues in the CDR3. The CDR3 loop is CASSRQGAGNTIYF. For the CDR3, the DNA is TGTGCCAGCAGCCGACAGGGGGCTGGAAACACCATATATTTT.

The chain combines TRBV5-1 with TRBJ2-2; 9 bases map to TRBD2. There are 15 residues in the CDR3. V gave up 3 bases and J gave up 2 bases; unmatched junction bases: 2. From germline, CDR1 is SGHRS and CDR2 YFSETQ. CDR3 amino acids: CASSYSGGNTGELFF. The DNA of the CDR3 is TGCGCCAGCAGCTATAGCGGGGGCAACACCGGGGAGCTGTTTTTT.

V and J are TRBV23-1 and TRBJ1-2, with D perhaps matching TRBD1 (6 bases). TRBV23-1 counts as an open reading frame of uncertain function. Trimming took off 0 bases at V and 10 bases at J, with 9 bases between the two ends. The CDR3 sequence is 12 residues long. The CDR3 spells CASSQSDRNYTF. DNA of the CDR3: TGCGCCAGCAGTCAATCCGACAGGAACTACACCTTC.

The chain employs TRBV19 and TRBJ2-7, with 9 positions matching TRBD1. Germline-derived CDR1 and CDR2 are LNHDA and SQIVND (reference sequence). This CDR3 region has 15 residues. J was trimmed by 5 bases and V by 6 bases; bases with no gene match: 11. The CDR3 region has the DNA TGTGCCAGTAGACTTGGGACAGGGACGTCCCACGAGCAGTACTTC. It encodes CASRLGTGTSHEQYF.

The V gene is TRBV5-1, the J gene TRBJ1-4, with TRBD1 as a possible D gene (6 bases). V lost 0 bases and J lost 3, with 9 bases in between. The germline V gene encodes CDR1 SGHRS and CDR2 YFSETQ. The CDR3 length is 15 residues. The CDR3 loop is CASSLVPGANEKLFF. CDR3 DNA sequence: TGCGCCAGCAGCTTGGTTCCAGGGGCTAATGAAAAACTGTTTTTT.

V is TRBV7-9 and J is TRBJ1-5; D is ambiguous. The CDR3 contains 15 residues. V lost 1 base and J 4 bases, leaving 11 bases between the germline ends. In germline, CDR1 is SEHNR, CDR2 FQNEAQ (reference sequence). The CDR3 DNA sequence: TGTGCCAGCAGCTTAGGACTATCGGCGAATCAGCCCCAGCATTTT. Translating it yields CASSLGLSANQPQHF. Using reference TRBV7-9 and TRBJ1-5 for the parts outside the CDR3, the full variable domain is DTGVSQNPRHKITKRGQNVTFRCDPISEHNRLYWYRQTLGQGPEFLTYFQNEAQLEKSRLLSDRFSAERPKGSFSTLEIQRTEQGDSAMYLCASSLGLSANQPQHFGDGTRLSIL.

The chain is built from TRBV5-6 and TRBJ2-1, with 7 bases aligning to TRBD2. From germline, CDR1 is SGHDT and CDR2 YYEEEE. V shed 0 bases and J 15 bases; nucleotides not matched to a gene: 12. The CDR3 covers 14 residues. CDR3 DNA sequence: TGTGCCAGCAGCTTGGTTCGGGGGGAGAATGATCTGTTCTTC. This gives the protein CASSLVRGENDLFF.

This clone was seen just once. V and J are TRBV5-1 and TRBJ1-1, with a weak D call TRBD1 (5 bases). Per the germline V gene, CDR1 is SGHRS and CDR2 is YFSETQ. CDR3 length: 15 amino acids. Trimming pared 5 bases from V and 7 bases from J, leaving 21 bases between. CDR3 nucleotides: TGCGCCAGCAGTCCGATCAATTTAGGGGCGGTTGAAGCTTTCTTT. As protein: CASSPINLGAVEAFF.

In DNA form, the CDR3 reads TGTGCCAGCAGTGAATTGCCGGGACAGGGGTATGGCTACACCTTC. It yields the protein CASSELPGQGYGYTF. The chain combines TRBV6-4 with TRBJ1-2, with 10 bases lining up with TRBD1. V lost 3 bases and J lost 5; bases outside the gene matches: 6. Germline CDR1 MRHNA, CDR2 SNTAGT. The CDR3 runs 15 residues.

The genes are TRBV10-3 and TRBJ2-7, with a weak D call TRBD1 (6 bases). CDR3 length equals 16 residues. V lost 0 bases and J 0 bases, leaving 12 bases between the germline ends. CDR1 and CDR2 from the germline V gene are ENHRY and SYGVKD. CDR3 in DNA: TGTGCCATCAGTGAGTCTGGGGGCGTAAGCTCCTACGAGCAGTACTTC. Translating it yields CAISESGGVSSYEQYF.

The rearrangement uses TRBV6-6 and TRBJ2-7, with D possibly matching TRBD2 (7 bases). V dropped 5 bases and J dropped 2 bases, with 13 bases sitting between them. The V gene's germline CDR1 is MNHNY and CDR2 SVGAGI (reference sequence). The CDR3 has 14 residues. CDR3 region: CASSPPGGPYEQYF. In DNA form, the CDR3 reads TGTGCCAGCAGTCCACCGGGGGGCCCCTACGAGCAGTACTTC.

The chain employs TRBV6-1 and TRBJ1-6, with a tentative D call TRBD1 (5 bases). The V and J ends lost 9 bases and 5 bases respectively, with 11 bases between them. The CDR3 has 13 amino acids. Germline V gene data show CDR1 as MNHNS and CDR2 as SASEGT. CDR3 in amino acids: CASAGLNNSPLHF. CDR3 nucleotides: TGTGCCAGTGCGGGACTCAATAATTCACCCCTCCACTTT.

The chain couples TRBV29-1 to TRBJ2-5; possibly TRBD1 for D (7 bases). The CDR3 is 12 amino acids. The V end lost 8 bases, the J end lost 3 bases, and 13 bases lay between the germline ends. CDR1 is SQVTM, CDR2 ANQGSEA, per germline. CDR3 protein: CSCGTVKETQYF. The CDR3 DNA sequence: TGCAGCTGCGGGACAGTCAAAGAGACCCAGTACTTC.

The CDR3 here is CAQSHTEAFF. The CDR3 DNA follows: TGTGCCCAATCCCACACTGAAGCTTTCTTT. The chain has TRBV21-1 and TRBJ1-1; the D call TRBD1 from the table was never checked on the DNA. TRBV21-1 constitutes a pseudogene. The length of the CDR3 is 10 residues.

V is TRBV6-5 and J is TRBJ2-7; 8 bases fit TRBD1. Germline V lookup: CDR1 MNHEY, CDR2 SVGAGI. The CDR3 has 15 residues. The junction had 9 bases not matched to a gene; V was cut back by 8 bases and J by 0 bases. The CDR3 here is CASQFRDRSSYEQYF. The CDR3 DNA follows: TGTGCCAGCCAATTCCGGGACAGGAGCTCCTACGAGCAGTACTTC.

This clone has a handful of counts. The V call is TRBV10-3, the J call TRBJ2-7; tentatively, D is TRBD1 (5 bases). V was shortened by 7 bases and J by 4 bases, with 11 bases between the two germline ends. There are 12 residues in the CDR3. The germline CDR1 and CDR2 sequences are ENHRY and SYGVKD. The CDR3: CAITEGDYEQYF. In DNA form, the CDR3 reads TGTGCCATCACCGAAGGGGATTACGAGCAGTACTTC.

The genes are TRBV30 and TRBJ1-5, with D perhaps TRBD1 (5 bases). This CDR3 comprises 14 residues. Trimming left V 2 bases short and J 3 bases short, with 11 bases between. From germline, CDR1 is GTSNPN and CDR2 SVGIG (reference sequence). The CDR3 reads CAWSKGINNQPQHF. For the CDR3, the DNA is TGTGCCTGGAGTAAGGGGATTAACAATCAGCCCCAGCATTTT.